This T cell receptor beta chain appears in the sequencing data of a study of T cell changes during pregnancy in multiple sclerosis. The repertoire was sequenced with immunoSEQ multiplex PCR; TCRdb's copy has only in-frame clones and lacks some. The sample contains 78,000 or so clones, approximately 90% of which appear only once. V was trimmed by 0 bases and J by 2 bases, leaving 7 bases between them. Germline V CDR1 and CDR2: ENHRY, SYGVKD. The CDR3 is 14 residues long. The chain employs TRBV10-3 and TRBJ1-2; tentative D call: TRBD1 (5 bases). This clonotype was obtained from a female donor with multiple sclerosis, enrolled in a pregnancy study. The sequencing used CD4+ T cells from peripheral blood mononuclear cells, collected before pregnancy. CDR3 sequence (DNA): TGTGCCATCAGTGAGTCCCCAGGGAACTATGGCTACACCTTC. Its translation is CAISESPGNYGYTF.